This T cell receptor (beta chain) was sequenced in a study of T-cell memory formation after mild COVID-19. For the study at large: TCR clusters largely stayed donor specific.

General study results and limits: Certain responding clones were present in pre-infection memory, suggesting participation of cross-reactive memory. A balance of CD4 and CD8 characterized clones contracting day 15 to 85, whereas later expanders leaned CD4+.

Barcoded TCR alpha and TCR beta cDNA libraries with UMIs came from 5'RACE using constant-segment primers. Each CDR3 protein is one row after TCRdb ran MiXCR on the 5' RACE reads. This sample has a few hundred thousand distinct CDR3 sequences, with roughly 10% found just once. The table lists this clonotype with a few counts. The target antigen is unknown. The length of the CDR3 is 13 residues. CDR1 LNHDA and CDR2 SQIVND come from the germline V gene (reference sequence). The V and J ends lost 7 bases and 4 bases respectively, with 13 bases between them. The origin of this receptor is a man younger than 30 who had mild COVID-19 (a few samples of this study predate the infection). Cell type and time point are not known. The chain recombines TRBV19 with TRBJ1-1; D is uncertain. What was sequenced was PBMCs or a T cell subset sorted from them (not recorded which). CDR3 sequence (DNA): TGTGCCAGTAACAAGGGCCTGGGCACTGAAGCTTTCTTT. It encodes CASNKGLGTEAFF.